Reported below is one T cell receptor (beta chain). Its specificity is unknown. This sample also contains other DNA sequences that code for the same CDR3. Template for every sorted-subset replicate PCR totaled around 210 ng DNA, 30,000 to 35,000 T cell genomes. Some clones are missing from TCRdb's copy, which holds only in-frame ones; the method was immunoSEQ multiplex PCR. The sample includes approximately 2,000,000 clones, around 92% of them seen just once. CDR1 is KGHSH, CDR2 LQKENI, per germline. The CDR3 loop spans 14 amino acids. The V gene lost 3 bases and the J gene lost 1 base, with 9 bases spanning the gap. The data belong to a study of shared clonotypes between healthy human individuals. Study in general: The study used three CD4 naive, three CD4 memory, two CD8 naive and one CD8 memory plate per donor. General observations from the study: An effect of sequencing depth on clonotype sharing among donors was expected.

Investigators divided CD4+ cells into CD45RA+ naive and CD45RA-negative memory subsets. The chain recombines TRBV18 with TRBJ2-5; D remains unclear. The sequencing sample was made of naive CD4+ T cells from PBMCs. Subset defined: CD45RA+ positively selected. The sequence came from a man aged 18 to 29 in good health. Some clones in this sample may be carry-over from other donors' samples. The CDR3: CASSPSRVQETQYF. The CDR3 DNA follows: TGTGCCAGCTCACCCTCAAGGGTCCAAGAGACCCAGTACTTC.